The 19 T cell receptor beta chains given below trace back to one sample, sequenced in a study of T-cell memory formation after mild COVID-19. TCRdb re-called the 5' RACE reads with MiXCR, one entry per CDR3 protein. Of approximately 210,000 distinct CDR3 sequences detected, roughly a tenth appear once; the ten largest clones hold less than 4%. Specimen: PBMCs or a T cell subset sorted from them (not recorded which). These receptors were taken from a man younger than 35 who had mild COVID-19 (a few samples of this study predate the infection). Cell type and time point are not known.

This clonotype was counted ten times or more. The chain carries TRBV20-1 and TRBJ1-2; 8 nucleotides align to TRBD1. CDR3 length: 16 amino acids. The germline CDR1 and CDR2 sequences are DFQATT and SNEGSKA (reference sequence). J lost 0 bases, V lost 6 bases, and 12 bases had no gene match. Here the CDR3 DNA reads TGCAGTGCCCGTCCCGGGACAGGCCCAGCTAACTATGGCTACACCTTC. Translating it yields CSARPGTGPANYGYTF.

The table lists this clonotype with a few counts. This chain links TRBV5-1 with TRBJ2-2; D tentatively fits TRBD1 or TRBD2 (6 bases each). V gave up 4 bases and J gave up 3 bases, with 13 bases separating them. Germline CDR1 reads SGHRS; CDR2 reads YFSETQ. CDR3 size: 15 residues. CDR3: CASSPPGAHTGELFF. The CDR3 region has the DNA TGCGCCAGCAGCCCACCGGGGGCCCACACCGGGGAGCTGTTTTTT.

In its sample, this clonotype was seen many times. This chain joins TRBV27 and TRBJ2-7; TRBD1 agrees at 8 bases. Germline V gene lookup returns CDR1 MNHEY and CDR2 SMNVEV (reference sequence). V dropped 2 bases and J dropped 1; count of bases not matched to a gene: 4. The CDR3 loop spans 15 amino acids. The CDR3: CASSLGRGQSYEQYV. CDR3 DNA sequence: TGTGCCAGCAGTTTAGGCAGGGGGCAGTCCTACGAGCAGTACGTC.

V and J are TRBV7-2 and TRBJ2-4; 9 bases agree with TRBD1. This CDR3 has 16 amino acids. V lost 5 bases to trimming and J lost 0 bases; unmatched junction nucleotides: 5. The germline CDR1 and CDR2 sequences are SGHTA and FQGNSA. The CDR3 region has the DNA TGTGCCAGCAGCCCAGGACAGGGGCTAGCCAAAAACATTCAGTACTTC. Translated, it gives CASSPGQGLAKNIQYF.

This clonotype was seen only a few times. V gene TRBV5-4 combines with J gene TRBJ2-3; possibly TRBD1 or TRBD2 for D (5 bases each). V was shortened by 4 bases and J by 4 bases, with 10 bases between the two germline ends. Germline V gene lookup returns CDR1 SGHNT and CDR2 YYREEE (reference sequence). This CDR3 comprises 13 residues. This chain's CDR3 is CASSRWGSDTQYF. The CDR3 coding sequence is TGTGCCAGCAGCCGCTGGGGGTCAGATACGCAGTATTTT.

The genes are TRBV12-3 or TRBV12-4 and TRBJ1-1; D not resolved. With 6 bases removed from V and 10 bases from J, the gap between germline ends came to 18 bases. The CDR3 covers 13 residues. CDR3 sequence reads: CASSHDSYFSAFF. The CDR3, as DNA: TGTGCCAGCAGCCATGATAGTTATTTTTCAGCTTTCTTT.

V is TRBV24-1 and J is TRBJ2-1; D is perhaps TRBD1 (6 bases). CDR1 KGHDR and CDR2 SFDVKD come from the germline V gene. V lost 5 bases to trimming and J lost 7 bases, with 14 bases between them. The CDR3 runs 14 residues. CDR3 region: CATSAQGQRNEQFF. The DNA for the CDR3 is TGTGCCACCAGTGCCCAGGGGCAGAGGAATGAGCAGTTCTTC.

The chain combines TRBV5-6 with TRBJ2-5; 7 bases are shared with TRBD1. The trim removed 4 bases at V and 4 bases at J, leaving 7 bases unmatched. The CDR3 contains 14 residues. Germline CDR1 is SGHDT and CDR2 is YYEEEE. The CDR3 nucleotides are TGTGCCAGCAGCCGTTTACAGGGGAGAGAGACCCAGTACTTC. As protein: CASSRLQGRETQYF. Variable domain in full (rest from reference TRBV5-6 and TRBJ2-5): DAGVTQSPTHLIKTRGQQVTLRCSPKSGHDTVSWYQQALGQGPQFIFQYYEEEERQRGNFPDRFSGHQFPNYSSELNVNALLLGDSALYLCASSRLQGRETQYFGPGTRLLVL.

Ten or more counts support this clonotype. The chain joins TRBV7-2 to TRBJ2-2; no clear D. CDR3 length equals 15 residues. V was trimmed by 0 bases and J by 7 bases, leaving 12 bases between them. Germline lookup yields CDR1 SGHTA and CDR2 FQGNSA. This chain's CDR3 is CASSLAASGGGELFF. The CDR3 DNA is TGTGCCAGCAGCTTAGCGGCGTCAGGCGGCGGGGAGCTGTTTTTT.

This clonotype has a count of ten or more. J is TRBJ1-1 and V is TRBV5-1; D might be TRBD1 (6 bases). The germline V gene encodes CDR1 SGHRS and CDR2 YFSETQ. The CDR3 spans 13 residues. V lost 4 bases, J lost 11 bases, and 18 bases lay in between. CDR3: CASSQEGGARAFF. As DNA, the CDR3 is TGCGCCAGCAGCCAAGAGGGGGGGGCCCGTGCTTTCTTT.

The CDR3 reads CASNIRARELFF. Written as DNA, the CDR3 is TGTGCCAGCAACATAAGGGCGAGGGAGCTGTTTTTT. The V call is TRBV6-2 or TRBV6-3, the J call TRBJ2-2, with D uncertain. Trimming took off 7 bases at V and 9 bases at J, with 12 bases between the two ends. Germline V gene data show CDR1 as MNHEY and CDR2 as SVGEGT. The CDR3 has 12 residues.

This clonotype was seen a few times. The chain is built from TRBV12-3 or TRBV12-4 and TRBJ2-7; TRBD1 is a possible D gene (6 bases). Trimming pared 5 bases from V and 1 base from J, leaving 15 bases between. The CDR3 has 15 residues. CDR3 DNA sequence: TGTGCCAGCAGTCTAAGGGGGACGGCGTCCTACGAGCAGTACTTC. Translation gives CASSLRGTASYEQYF.

The gene calls are TRBV29-1 and TRBJ2-5, with 7 positions matching TRBD2. CDR1 is SQVTM and CDR2 is ANQGSEA in the germline V gene. CDR3 length: 13 amino acids. The V segment lost 0 bases and the J segment 4 bases; nucleotides outside the gene matches: 2. In nucleotides, the CDR3 is TGCAGCGTTGAAGATCGCGGGGGAGAGACCCAGTACTTC. Encoded protein: CSVEDRGGETQYF.

Only a few counts were recorded for this clonotype. This rearrangement joins TRBV9 to TRBJ1-2; D might be TRBD1 (5 bases). The V and J ends lost 4 bases and 2 bases respectively, with 15 bases between them. CDR1 is SGDLS and CDR2 is YYNGEE in the germline V gene. This CDR3 is 15 amino acids long. This CDR3 reads CASSYRTGQNYGYTF. The CDR3 DNA follows: TGTGCCAGCAGCTATAGAACAGGCCAGAACTATGGCTACACCTTC. Looking up the rest from reference TRBV9 and TRBJ1-2 gives the full variable domain: DSGVTQTPKHLITATGQRVTLRCSPRSGDLSVYWYQQSLDQGLQFLIQYYNGEERAKGNILERFSAQQFPDLHSELNLSSLELGDSALYFCASSYRTGQNYGYTFGSGTRLTVV.

The rearrangement links TRBV7-2 to TRBJ1-4, with D uncertain. V lost 1 base, J lost 8 bases, and 11 bases lay in between. Germline CDR1 SGHTA, CDR2 FQGNSA. The CDR3 covers 14 residues. CDR3: CASSLDPLGEKLFF. In DNA, the CDR3 is TGTGCCAGCAGCTTAGACCCGTTGGGGGAAAAACTGTTTTTT. The full variable domain, in which reference TRBV7-2 and TRBJ1-4 provide the parts outside the CDR3, is GAGVSQSPSNKVTEKGKDVELRCDPISGHTALYWYRQSLGQGLEFLIYFQGNSAPDKSGLPSDRFSAERTGGSVSTLTIQRTQQEDSAVYLCASSLDPLGEKLFFGSGTQLSVL.

This rearrangement joins TRBV7-9 to TRBJ1-1, with D possibly matching TRBD1 (6 bases). Trimming cost V 6 bases and J 6 bases, with 20 bases left between them. Germline-derived CDR1 and CDR2 are SEHNR and FQNEAQ (reference sequence). CDR3 length equals 15 residues. The CDR3 nucleotides read TGTGCCAGCAGTCTAAGGGGGGGAAGGAGCTCTGAAGCTTTCTTT. Translation: CASSLRGGRSSEAFF.

This clonotype has a handful of counts. The chain has TRBV4-3 and TRBJ2-5, with D unclear. The V gene lost 0 bases and the J gene lost 5 bases, with 10 bases spanning the gap. Germline values: CDR1 LGHNA, CDR2 YSLEER. CDR3 length: 14 amino acids. DNA of the CDR3: TGCGCCAGCAGCCAAGATCGGTGGGCCGAGACCCAGTACTTC. The encoded protein is CASSQDRWAETQYF.

In this sample, this clonotype turned up many times. The CDR3 is CAISETRLVSTDTQYF. In DNA form, the CDR3 reads TGTGCCATCAGTGAAACGAGGCTGGTTTCCACGGATACGCAGTATTTT. The chain carries TRBV10-3 and TRBJ2-3; D is unresolved. Per germline, CDR1 ENHRY and CDR2 SYGVKD. The CDR3 covers 16 residues. V lost 3 bases and J 6 bases, leaving 19 bases between the germline ends.

This clonotype was seen ten or more times. This chain uses TRBV12-3 or TRBV12-4 with TRBJ2-5, with D perhaps matching TRBD1 (5 bases). Trimming left V 2 bases short and J 9 bases short, with 10 bases between. The CDR3 extends over 12 amino acids. The CDR3, as DNA: TGTGCCAGCAGTTTATCCAGGGCTCCCCAGTACTTC. Protein sequence: CASSLSRAPQYF.